Below are 31 T cell receptor beta chains sequenced from a single sample in a study of cytomegalovirus exposure and HLA in healthy donors. The PCR made use of 60 Vbeta and 13 Jbeta primers. The method was immunoSEQ multiplex PCR; TCRdb's version includes in-frame clones alone and lacks a portion of them. The sample contains about 100,000 clones, 75% to 85% of which appear only once. The sample consisted of PBMCs. All receptors come from a female donor in good health and CMV-seropositive.

This clone has just one count. J is TRBJ1-1 and V is TRBV5-1; D possibly corresponds to TRBD1 (6 bases). Trimming shortened V by 1 base and J by 1 base, and 20 bases separated the two germline ends. CDR1 and CDR2 (germline): SGHRS, YFSETQ. This CDR3 is 18 amino acids long. CDR3 residues: CASSLSTGPLTGNTEAFF. In DNA, the CDR3 is TGCGCCAGCAGCTTGTCCACAGGGCCCCTCACAGGGAACACTGAAGCTTTCTTT.

The chain is built from TRBV5-1 and TRBJ2-1; 7 nucleotides match TRBD2. Losses at the gene ends were 3 bases for V and 9 bases for J; bases not matched to a gene: 12. The length of the CDR3 is 15 residues. Germline values: CDR1 SGHRS, CDR2 YFSETQ. The CDR3 protein is CASSSRASGISEQFF. The CDR3 coding sequence is TGCGCCAGCAGCTCCCGGGCTAGCGGTATTTCTGAGCAGTTCTTC. Combining the CDR3 with reference TRBV5-1 and TRBJ2-1 gives the whole variable domain KAGVTQTPRYLIKTRGQQVTLSCSPISGHRSVSWYQQTPGQGLQFLFEYFSETQRNKGNFPGRFSGRQFSNSRSEMNVSTLELGDSALYLCASSSRASGISEQFFGPGTRLTVL.

The chain is built from TRBV6-1 and TRBJ2-1; unclear D gene. Germline-derived CDR1 and CDR2 are MNHNS and SASEGT. The V end lost 4 bases, the J end lost 2 bases, and 9 bases lay between the germline ends. The CDR3 is 14 residues long. CDR3 region: CASSVRGTYNEQFF. The CDR3, as DNA: TGTGCCAGCAGTGTCCGAGGTACCTACAATGAGCAGTTCTTC.

The CDR3 protein is CASSPAGAGEQYF. For the CDR3, the DNA is TGTGCCAGCTCACCAGCAGGGGCGGGCGAGCAGTACTTC. This chain links TRBV18 with TRBJ2-7; D may be TRBD1 (6 bases). The germline V and J ends were trimmed by 2 bases and 6 bases, with 11 bases remaining between them. Looked up from germline, CDR1 is KGHSH and CDR2 is LQKENI. The CDR3 is 13 amino acids.

This chain connects TRBV18 to TRBJ1-2, with 9 bases lining up with TRBD1. Germline V gene sequence: CDR1 KGHSH, CDR2 LQKENI. The CDR3 contains 15 residues. After removal of 2 bases from V and 14 bases from J, the junction contained 15 bases not matched to a gene. The CDR3 loop is CASSPNAPGQGIGTF. The CDR3, as DNA: TGTGCCAGCTCACCAAATGCCCCGGGACAGGGAATTGGGACCTTC.

The rearrangement joins TRBV9 to TRBJ1-1; D unresolved. V was pared by 0 bases and J by 1 base, with 4 bases between. The CDR3 loop spans 13 amino acids. CDR1 is SGDLS and CDR2 is YYNGEE in the germline V gene. The CDR3 DNA reads TGTGCCAGCAGCGTAGCACAGAACACTGAAGCTTTCTTT. Translation: CASSVAQNTEAFF.

This clone was detected only once. The V gene is TRBV7-2, the J gene TRBJ2-7; TRBD1 might be the D (5 bases). Trimming removed 2 bases at V and 5 bases at J, with 10 bases between. This CDR3 spans 13 amino acids. CDR1 and CDR2 from the germline V gene are SGHTA and FQGNSA. The CDR3 reads CASSLPGINEQYF. CDR3 DNA: TGTGCCAGCAGCTTACCAGGGATCAACGAGCAGTACTTC.

The V and J genes are TRBV18 and TRBJ1-2; the match to TRBD1 covers 7 bases. Germline CDR1 and CDR2: KGHSH and LQKENI. The V gene end was trimmed by 6 bases and the J gene end by 0 bases; junction bases not matched to a gene: 4. The CDR3 consists of 14 residues. This CDR3 is CASSRDSANYGYTF. Here the CDR3 DNA reads TGTGCCAGCTCTAGGGACAGTGCTAACTATGGCTACACCTTC.

The V gene is TRBV6-5, the J gene TRBJ2-1; 9 bases fit TRBD1. Germline V CDR1 and CDR2: MNHEY, SVGAGI. The CDR3 totals 15 residues. Unmatched junction bases numbered 4, after V lost 2 bases and J lost 5 bases. The CDR3: CASSYGGTGNNEQFF. CDR3 bases: TGTGCCAGCAGTTACGGGGGGACAGGGAACAATGAGCAGTTCTTC.

The chain recombines TRBV5-6 with TRBJ2-1, with 9 bases aligning to TRBD2. Germline V lookup: CDR1 SGHDT, CDR2 YYEEEE. This CDR3 contains 16 residues. The trim removed 4 bases at V and 11 bases at J, leaving 16 bases unmatched. The CDR3 coding sequence is TGTGCCAGCAGCCCGAGGGCTAGCGGGGTTGGAGGGAAGCAGTTCTTC. It codes for CASSPRASGVGGKQFF.

The V call is TRBV4-1, the J call TRBJ2-5; 15 nucleotides line up with TRBD2. Germline lookup yields CDR1 MGHRA and CDR2 YSYEKL. The CDR3 has 19 amino acids. V was clipped by 4 bases and J by 5 bases; unmatched bases: 14. CDR3 DNA: TGCGCCAGCAGCCCCCAGCATGGACTAGCGGGGGGGCGGGTCGAGACCCAGTACTTC. Amino acid sequence: CASSPQHGLAGGRVETQYF.

This clone was recorded only once. The chain recombines TRBV9 with TRBJ2-5; tentative D call: TRBD1 (5 bases). Germline V gives CDR1 SGDLS, CDR2 YYNGEE. Trimming stripped 0 bases from V and 2 bases from J, with 8 bases between. The CDR3 sequence is 14 residues long. CDR3 loop: CASSVGQTQETQYF. The CDR3 DNA follows: TGTGCCAGCAGCGTAGGACAGACTCAAGAGACCCAGTACTTC.

The rearrangement uses TRBV9 and TRBJ1-2; 10 bases map to TRBD1. Germline values: CDR1 SGDLS, CDR2 YYNGEE. With V trimmed by 4 bases and J by 6 bases, 6 bases remained unmatched. The CDR3 consists of 14 residues. The CDR3 DNA is TGTGCCAGCAGCCCTCGACAGGGGGCGCATGGCTACACCTTC. Protein product: CASSPRQGAHGYTF.

This clone was seen a single time. The V call is TRBV27, the J call TRBJ1-5, with 8 bases identical to TRBD1. The CDR3 loop spans 17 amino acids. V shed 5 bases, J shed 7 bases, and the junction held 16 bases outside the gene matches. CDR1 MNHEY and CDR2 SMNVEV come from the germline V gene (reference sequence). The DNA of the CDR3 is TGTGCCAGCAGTCCCGGGCCCGACAGGGGAAGGGGACAGCCCCAGCATTTT. Protein: CASSPGPDRGRGQPQHF.

This clone was observed a single time. The gene calls are TRBV7-6 and TRBJ2-7, with D possibly matching TRBD2 (5 bases). Germline values: CDR1 SGHVS, CDR2 FNYEAQ. The CDR3 is made up of 17 amino acids. Trimming left V 1 base short and J 6 bases short, with 22 bases between. CDR3 sequence: CASSLVPRLLEGSEQYF. CDR3 DNA sequence: TGTGCCAGCAGCTTAGTACCCCGCTTACTAGAGGGCAGCGAGCAGTACTTC.

This clone came up once. The junction shows a germline mismatch at one end, possibly a read error. CDR3 coding DNA: TGTTCCAGCAGCTTAATGGACAGGCCCTTCTTC. It specifies CSSSLMDRPFF. The chain links TRBV7-9 to TRBJ2-1, with 7 bases matching TRBD1. The germline gives CDR1 SEHNR, CDR2 FQNEAQ (reference sequence). The CDR3 loop spans 11 amino acids.

DNA for the CDR3: TGTGCCAGCAGCCCGATCGGGTCCCAATACGAGCAGTACTTC. Translated, it gives CASSPIGSQYEQYF. V and J are TRBV14 and TRBJ2-7; D remains ambiguous. V lost 4 bases to trimming and J lost 4 bases, with 14 bases between them. Germline values: CDR1 SGHDN, CDR2 FVKESK. The CDR3 extends over 14 amino acids.

The chain links TRBV5-1 to TRBJ1-4; D is undetermined. Trimming removed 2 bases at V and 7 bases at J, with 9 bases between. This CDR3 has 13 residues. Germline V gene sequence: CDR1 SGHRS, CDR2 YFSETQ. CDR3 sequence: CASSFGEGEKLFF. The CDR3 region has the DNA TGCGCCAGCAGCTTCGGGGAGGGTGAAAAACTGTTTTTT.

This rearrangement joins TRBV6-5 to TRBJ2-5, with D perhaps TRBD1 (6 bases). Germline loops: CDR1 MNHEY, CDR2 SVGAGI. Between the trimmed V and J ends, which lost 5 bases and 5 bases, there was a span of 18 bases. The length of the CDR3 is 15 residues. The CDR3 is CASSPSLTGPETQYF. CDR3 coding DNA: TGTGCCAGCAGTCCCTCTCTGACAGGCCCGGAGACCCAGTACTTC.

V gene TRBV2 combines with J gene TRBJ1-5; perhaps TRBD1 as D (6 bases). Trimming took off 1 base at V and 2 bases at J, with 6 bases between the two ends. This CDR3 has 14 amino acids. CDR1 and CDR2 (germline): SNHLY, FYNNEI. The CDR3 region has the DNA TGTGCCAGCAGTGAAGACAGGGGCAATCAGCCCCAGCATTTT. Translated: CASSEDRGNQPQHF.

This chain connects TRBV4-2 to TRBJ1-4, with D perhaps TRBD1 (5 bases). Germline V gives CDR1 LGHNA, CDR2 YNFKEQ. The CDR3 consists of 16 residues. V gave up 0 bases and J gave up 3 bases, with 11 bases separating them. The CDR3 DNA reads TGTGCCAGCAGCCAAGATCAAAGGGGATCTAATGAAAAACTGTTTTTT. Translated: CASSQDQRGSNEKLFF.

The rearrangement links TRBV6-6 to TRBJ1-1, with D perhaps TRBD1 (6 bases). V was cut by 3 bases and J by 0 bases, with 11 bases left in between. Germline V gives CDR1 MNHNY, CDR2 SVGAGI (reference sequence). CDR3 size: 15 residues. The CDR3 DNA follows: TGTGCCAGCAGTTATCAGGGGACCATGAACACTGAAGCTTTCTTT. Protein: CASSYQGTMNTEAFF.

Comment on this clone: At the DNA level, this CDR3 is encoded by other sequences in the same sample as well. The CDR3 DNA reads as TGTGCCTGGAGTGTGGGAGCGGGGGCCTACGAGCAGTACTTC. This encodes CAWSVGAGAYEQYF. The rearrangement joins TRBV30 to TRBJ2-7; 8 nucleotides match TRBD2. Per germline, CDR1 GTSNPN and CDR2 SVGIG (reference sequence). CDR3 size: 14 residues. V lost 0 bases and J lost 2; bases outside the gene matches: 3.

The rearrangement links TRBV6-5 to TRBJ1-1, with 7 bases fitting TRBD1. The CDR3 extends over 14 amino acids. Germline-derived CDR1 and CDR2 are MNHEY and SVGAGI. V gave up 7 bases and J gave up 1 base; unmatched junction bases: 6. CDR3 loop: CASTAGQTNTEAFF. CDR3 nucleotides: TGTGCCAGCACCGCGGGACAGACGAACACTGAAGCTTTCTTT.

This chain joins TRBV2 and TRBJ1-4; a possible D gene is TRBD1 (6 bases). This CDR3 has 16 residues. Per germline, CDR1 SNHLY and CDR2 FYNNEI. V was clipped by 5 bases and J by 8 bases, with 21 bases between them. The CDR3 sequence is CASSPDAGAKGEKLFF. The CDR3 DNA is TGTGCCAGCAGTCCCGATGCGGGGGCGAAAGGGGAAAAACTGTTTTTT.

The chain combines TRBV4-2 with TRBJ1-4; D not certain. The CDR3 runs to 16 residues. The V end was cut by 0 bases, the J end by 0 bases, with 8 bases between. Looked up from germline, CDR1 is LGHNA and CDR2 is YNFKEQ. This CDR3 is CASSQDRRTTNEKLFF. The DNA of the CDR3 is TGTGCCAGCAGCCAAGACAGGCGCACAACTAATGAAAAACTGTTTTTT.

The rearrangement links TRBV30 to TRBJ2-1; TRBD1 aligns across 8 bases. V gave up 5 bases and J gave up 0 bases; unmatched junction bases: 3. The CDR3 is made up of 14 amino acids. CDR1 GTSNPN and CDR2 SVGIG come from the germline V gene (reference sequence). In DNA, the CDR3 is TGTGCCTGGCAGGGGGCCAGCTCCTACAATGAGCAGTTCTTC. Encoded protein: CAWQGASSYNEQFF.

The V call is TRBV5-8, the J call TRBJ1-4, with a tentative D call TRBD1 (5 bases). Germline-derived CDR1 and CDR2 are SGHTS and YDEGEE. The CDR3 has 13 residues. The V and J ends lost 0 bases and 6 bases respectively, with 6 bases between them. DNA for the CDR3: TGTGCCAGCAGCTTGGAAGGGGATGAAAAACTGTTTTTT. Its translation: CASSLEGDEKLFF.

This rearrangement joins TRBV7-8 to TRBJ2-1; D may be TRBD2 (6 bases). Germline CDR1 reads SGHVS; CDR2 reads FQNEAQ. Trimming shortened V by 5 bases and J by 2 bases, and 19 bases separated the two germline ends. The CDR3 covers 17 residues. This CDR3 is CASSRTPAGGTYNEQFF. The CDR3 bases are TGTGCCAGCAGCCGAACTCCCGCGGGCGGGACCTACAATGAGCAGTTCTTC.

The gene calls are TRBV5-4 and TRBJ2-7, with TRBD2 as a possible D gene (6 bases). The V end lost 2 bases, the J end lost 0 bases, and 12 bases lay between the germline ends. The germline gives CDR1 SGHNT, CDR2 YYREEE (reference sequence). This CDR3 is built from 15 residues. CDR3 protein: CASSLRGLSSYEQYF. As DNA, the CDR3 is TGTGCCAGCAGCTTACGGGGGTTGAGCTCCTACGAGCAGTACTTC.

This rearrangement joins TRBV2 to TRBJ2-2; 10 nucleotides agree with TRBD1. The germline V gene has CDR1 SNHLY and CDR2 FYNNEI. The CDR3 has 16 residues. After removal of 8 bases from V and 1 base from J, the junction contained 7 bases not matched to a gene. CDR3 nucleotide sequence: TGTGCCAGCGGACGAGACAGGGGGCTGAACACCGGGGAGCTGTTTTTT. It is translated as CASGRDRGLNTGELFF.